This is a list of T cell receptor beta chains from one sample in a study of blood T cell repertoires in COVID-19. Profiling relied on immunoSEQ multiplex PCR, and the TCRdb table lists in-frame clones only, not all of them. The profile covers about 250,000 clones, with about 85% appearing a single time and under 4% taken by the ten largest. Specimen: peripheral blood. The receptor source for this set is a man aged 18 to 30 with active or convalescent COVID-19. The CDR3 runs from the conserved cysteine through the conserved F or W. The order of the fields is J gene, V gene, CDR3 protein.

>TRBJ1-1|TRBV5-6
CASSWRAPTEAFF
>TRBJ2-7|TRBV11-2
CASSLGRGVAYEQYF
>TRBJ1-3|TRBV5-1
CASSRETGNTIYF
>TRBJ2-7|TRBV5-4
CASSRGSASGTYEQYF
>TRBJ2-3|TRBV10-3
CAIKVKRGGTDTQYF
>TRBJ2-3|TRBV6-5
CASSWRGATTDTQYF
>TRBJ1-1|TRBV3-1/TRBV3-2
CASSRLGGTEAFF
>TRBJ1-1|TRBV29-1
CSVVRRVLNTEAFF
>TRBJ1-5|TRBV7-2
CASSLGQGSNQPQHF
>TRBJ1-3|TRBV14
CASSQDLASSGNTIYF
>TRBJ1-1|TRBV19
CASSIEEGHHTEAFF
>TRBJ1-3|TRBV20-1
CSASEIAGGNTIYF
>TRBJ1-2|TRBV19
CASSRGADGYTF
>TRBJ2-3|TRBV7-9
CAGASTDTQYF
>TRBJ1-1|TRBV7-2
CASSQQGANTEAFF
>TRBJ2-2|TRBV5-6
CASSRDRVDTGELFF
>TRBJ2-7|TRBV27
CASSPERTGWAEQYF
>TRBJ1-1|TRBV6-5
CASKTGDFMNTEAFF
>TRBJ1-2|TRBV5-8
CASSLASVTGAFGYTF
>TRBJ2-7|TRBV5-1
CASSWATGGNYEQYF
>TRBJ2-1|TRBV28
CASLLAGVGYNEQFF
>TRBJ1-4|TRBV6-2/TRBV6-3
CASSQRDRGRNEKLFF
>TRBJ1-3|TRBV10-1
CASGTGAGNTIYF
>TRBJ2-1|TRBV14
CASSQGQLAGVQNEQFF
>TRBJ2-2|TRBV10-3
CAISEAPGQANTGELFF
>TRBJ1-1|TRBV19
CASSIDRETDHTEAFF
>TRBJ1-5|TRBV27
CASSLFGQGPNQPQHF
>TRBJ1-1|TRBV4-3
CASSRSENTEAFF
>TRBJ2-4|TRBV5-1
CASSLGPGGEGIQYF
>TRBJ2-3|TRBV24-1
CATSDFGAREGDTQYF
>TRBJ2-7|TRBV19
CASGAGTGGWEQYF